This is a list of T cell receptor beta chains from one sample in a study of identifying expanded T cells in peripheral blood. Some clones are missing from TCRdb's copy, which holds only in-frame ones; the method was immunoSEQ multiplex PCR. This sample has 60,000 to 70,000 clones; around 87% occur once, and the top ten carry roughly 5%. Specimen: blood. The source is a person aged 18 to 75 in good health. Both conserved end residues are part of each CDR3. The order of the fields is clone size, D gene, V gene, J gene, CDR3 protein, CDR3 DNA. A D gene is named only where the DNA matches it firmly. A clone size is listed for some rows: how often the clone was seen (once, few, many), or a class if it is expanded.

clone_size: NA; d_call: NA; v_call: TRBV28; j_call: TRBJ2-7; cdr3_aa: CASSLTGNREQYF; cdr3_nt: TGTGCCAGCAGTTTAACAGGGAATCGCGAGCAGTACTTC
clone_size: NA; d_call: TRBD2; v_call: TRBV4-2; j_call: TRBJ2-3; cdr3_aa: CASSQDWSGSRAQYF; cdr3_nt: TGTGCCAGCAGCCAAGATTGGAGCGGGAGTCGGGCGCAGTATTTT
clone_size: NA; d_call: NA; v_call: TRBV5-1; j_call: TRBJ2-3; cdr3_aa: CASSLDTASTDTQYF; cdr3_nt: TGCGCCAGCAGCTTGGACACGGCCTCCACAGATACGCAGTATTTT
clone_size: NA; d_call: TRBD1; v_call: TRBV9; j_call: TRBJ1-2; cdr3_aa: CASSGGQGALGYTF; cdr3_nt: TGTGCCAGCAGCGGGGGACAGGGGGCTCTTGGCTACACCTTC
clone_size: NA; d_call: NA; v_call: TRBV19; j_call: TRBJ1-1; cdr3_aa: CATQRTMRDTEAFF; cdr3_nt: TGTGCCACCCAGCGGACAATGAGGGACACTGAAGCTTTCTTT
clone_size: NA; d_call: NA; v_call: TRBV6-1; j_call: TRBJ1-5; cdr3_aa: CASPGGGGDQPQHF; cdr3_nt: TGTGCCAGCCCCGGAGGGGGGGGCGATCAGCCCCAGCATTTT
clone_size: NA; d_call: NA; v_call: TRBV6-4; j_call: TRBJ2-3; cdr3_aa: CASSDGGGTDTQYF; cdr3_nt: TGTGCCAGCAGTGACGGAGGGGGCACAGATACGCAGTATTTT
clone_size: NA; d_call: TRBD1; v_call: TRBV29-1; j_call: TRBJ2-7; cdr3_aa: CSVEEMTGGLVYEQYF; cdr3_nt: TGCAGCGTTGAAGAGATGACAGGGGGTTTAGTCTACGAGCAGTACTTC
clone_size: NA; d_call: TRBD1; v_call: TRBV19; j_call: TRBJ1-1; cdr3_aa: CASSTSDRGATEAFF; cdr3_nt: TGTGCCAGTAGTACCTCGGACAGGGGAGCCACTGAAGCTTTCTTT
clone_size: NA; d_call: TRBD2; v_call: TRBV14; j_call: TRBJ2-6; cdr3_aa: CASSQDLFKSGRAPGANVLTF; cdr3_nt: TGTGCCAGCAGCCAAGATCTGTTTAAAAGCGGGAGGGCCCCTGGGGCCAACGTCCTGACTTTC
clone_size: NA; d_call: NA; v_call: TRBV4-3; j_call: TRBJ2-1; cdr3_aa: CASSQWGSNEQFF; cdr3_nt: TGCGCCAGCAGCCAATGGGGCTCCAATGAGCAGTTCTTC
clone_size: NA; d_call: NA; v_call: TRBV15; j_call: TRBJ1-2; cdr3_aa: CATSPGYYGYTF; cdr3_nt: TGTGCCACCAGTCCAGGCTACTATGGCTACACCTTC
clone_size: NA; d_call: NA; v_call: TRBV11-2; j_call: TRBJ2-6; cdr3_aa: CASSHGANVLTF; cdr3_nt: TGTGCCAGCAGCCATGGGGCCAACGTCCTGACTTTC
clone_size: NA; d_call: NA; v_call: TRBV10-1; j_call: TRBJ1-1; cdr3_aa: CASSWDLNTEAFF; cdr3_nt: TGCGCCAGCAGTTGGGATTTGAACACTGAAGCTTTCTTT
clone_size: NA; d_call: TRBD2; v_call: TRBV30; j_call: TRBJ2-3; cdr3_aa: CACQAGLSTDTQYF; cdr3_nt: TGTGCTTGCCAAGCGGGGCTGAGCACAGATACGCAGTATTTT
clone_size: NA; d_call: TRBD2; v_call: TRBV19; j_call: TRBJ2-7; cdr3_aa: CASSTPGLLYEQYF; cdr3_nt: TGTGCCAGTAGTACTCCGGGACTACTATACGAGCAGTACTTC
clone_size: NA; d_call: TRBD1; v_call: TRBV7-2; j_call: TRBJ2-7; cdr3_aa: CASQKDRSSYEQYF; cdr3_nt: TGTGCCAGCCAGAAGGACAGGTCATCCTACGAGCAGTACTTC
clone_size: NA; d_call: TRBD1; v_call: TRBV19; j_call: TRBJ2-7; cdr3_aa: CASSIAGGSYEQYF; cdr3_nt: TGTGCCAGTAGTATAGCAGGGGGCTCCTACGAGCAGTACTTC
clone_size: NA; d_call: TRBD2; v_call: TRBV28; j_call: TRBJ2-3; cdr3_aa: CASSLGLAESTDTQYF; cdr3_nt: TGTGCCAGCAGTTTAGGGCTAGCGGAGAGCACAGATACGCAGTATTTT
clone_size: NA; d_call: NA; v_call: TRBV29-1; j_call: TRBJ2-7; cdr3_aa: CSVEGRAYEQYF; cdr3_nt: TGCAGCGTTGAAGGGCGCGCCTACGAGCAGTACTTC
clone_size: NA; d_call: NA; v_call: TRBV27; j_call: TRBJ1-1; cdr3_aa: CASRQDGNTEAFF; cdr3_nt: TGTGCCAGCAGACAGGACGGAAACACTGAAGCTTTCTTT
clone_size: NA; d_call: NA; v_call: TRBV6-6; j_call: TRBJ1-4; cdr3_aa: CASSQTQATNEKLFF; cdr3_nt: TGTGCCAGCAGCCAAACGCAGGCAACTAATGAAAAACTGTTTTTT
clone_size: NA; d_call: TRBD2; v_call: TRBV27; j_call: TRBJ2-3; cdr3_aa: CASRAGTSGTDTQYF; cdr3_nt: TGTGCCAGCAGGGCAGGGACTAGCGGCACAGATACGCAGTATTTT
clone_size: few; d_call: NA; v_call: TRBV30; j_call: TRBJ1-2; cdr3_aa: CAWSVGRTSGGYTF; cdr3_nt: TGTGCCTGGAGTGTCGGTCGAACGAGTGGGGGCTACACCTTC
clone_size: NA; d_call: TRBD1; v_call: TRBV6-4; j_call: TRBJ1-2; cdr3_aa: CASSERAGQVHGYTF; cdr3_nt: TGTGCCAGCAGTGAACGGGCGGGACAGGTACATGGCTACACCTTC
clone_size: NA; d_call: NA; v_call: TRBV28; j_call: TRBJ1-5; cdr3_aa: CASNSAGRGNQPQHF; cdr3_nt: TGTGCCAGCAACTCTGCAGGGAGGGGCAATCAGCCCCAGCATTTT
clone_size: NA; d_call: NA; v_call: TRBV11-2; j_call: TRBJ2-5; cdr3_aa: CASSPLNRGETQYF; cdr3_nt: TGTGCCAGCAGCCCCCTGAATCGGGGTGAGACCCAGTACTTC
clone_size: NA; d_call: NA; v_call: TRBV6-1; j_call: TRBJ1-1; cdr3_aa: CASSVNKNTEAFF; cdr3_nt: TGTGCCAGCAGTGTGAACAAGAACACTGAAGCTTTCTTT
clone_size: NA; d_call: NA; v_call: TRBV28; j_call: TRBJ2-2; cdr3_aa: CASGMGATTGELFF; cdr3_nt: TGTGCCAGCGGGATGGGGGCGACCACCGGGGAGCTGTTTTTT
clone_size: NA; d_call: NA; v_call: TRBV15; j_call: TRBJ2-3; cdr3_aa: CATGERSTDTQYF; cdr3_nt: TGTGCCACCGGAGAGAGGAGCACAGATACGCAGTATTTT
clone_size: NA; d_call: NA; v_call: TRBV10-3; j_call: TRBJ1-3; cdr3_aa: CAISERGSSGNTIYF; cdr3_nt: TGTGCCATCAGTGAGAGGGGGAGCTCTGGAAACACCATATATTTT
clone_size: NA; d_call: NA; v_call: TRBV28; j_call: TRBJ2-2; cdr3_aa: CASRGPTGELFF; cdr3_nt: TGTGCCAGCAGGGGGCCTACCGGGGAGCTGTTTTTT
clone_size: NA; d_call: NA; v_call: TRBV6-1; j_call: TRBJ2-7; cdr3_aa: CASSEAPGTYPYEQYF; cdr3_nt: TGTGCCAGCAGTGAAGCGCCGGGGACGTACCCCTACGAGCAGTACTTC
clone_size: NA; d_call: TRBD1; v_call: TRBV15; j_call: TRBJ2-7; cdr3_aa: CATSRGGGTGVYEQYF; cdr3_nt: TGTGCCACCAGCAGAGGAGGAGGGACAGGGGTGTACGAGCAGTACTTC
clone_size: once; d_call: NA; v_call: TRBV7-2; j_call: TRBJ1-2; cdr3_aa: CASSWTAGGRNGYTF; cdr3_nt: TGTGCCAGCAGCTGGACCGCGGGGGGACGGAATGGCTACACCTTC
clone_size: once; d_call: TRBD2; v_call: TRBV5-4; j_call: TRBJ2-2; cdr3_aa: CASSLAGLAGGQRELFF; cdr3_nt: TGTGCCAGCAGCTTGGCGGGACTAGCGGGAGGTCAGAGGGAGCTGTTTTTT
clone_size: once; d_call: NA; v_call: TRBV21-1; j_call: TRBJ1-4; cdr3_aa: CASIPQTPLNEKLFF; cdr3_nt: TGTGCCAGCATCCCACAAACACCTTTGAATGAAAAACTGTTTTTT
clone_size: NA; d_call: TRBD2; v_call: TRBV30; j_call: TRBJ2-1; cdr3_aa: CAWVQGLATNEQFF; cdr3_nt: TGTGCCTGGGTTCAGGGACTAGCGACCAATGAGCAGTTCTTC
clone_size: NA; d_call: TRBD2; v_call: TRBV7-9; j_call: TRBJ2-1; cdr3_aa: CASSLTLAGNNEQFF; cdr3_nt: TGTGCCAGCAGCTTAACGCTAGCGGGGAACAATGAGCAGTTCTTC
clone_size: NA; d_call: TRBD1; v_call: TRBV5-5; j_call: TRBJ1-5; cdr3_aa: CASSVRALLGGQPQHF; cdr3_nt: TGTGCCAGCAGCGTCCGCGCCCTCTTAGGGGGCCAGCCCCAGCATTTT
clone_size: once; d_call: NA; v_call: TRBV6-5; j_call: TRBJ1-2; cdr3_aa: CASSVSGGDDYTF; cdr3_nt: TGTGCCAGCAGTGTATCTGGGGGAGATGACTACACCTTC
clone_size: NA; d_call: NA; v_call: TRBV6-1; j_call: TRBJ2-7; cdr3_aa: CASSDGPAYEQYF; cdr3_nt: TGTGCCAGCAGTGACGGGCCGGCCTACGAGCAGTACTTC
clone_size: NA; d_call: NA; v_call: TRBV5-1; j_call: TRBJ2-3; cdr3_aa: CASSLGGIGTDTQYF; cdr3_nt: TGCGCCAGCAGCTTGGGGGGAATTGGCACAGATACGCAGTATTTT
clone_size: NA; d_call: NA; v_call: TRBV4-3; j_call: TRBJ2-6; cdr3_aa: CASSQAGLSGANVLTF; cdr3_nt: TGCGCCAGCAGCCAAGCTGGCCTCTCTGGGGCCAACGTCCTGACTTTC
clone_size: NA; d_call: NA; v_call: TRBV30; j_call: TRBJ1-1; cdr3_aa: CAWIIVGSRVNTEAFF; cdr3_nt: TGTGCCTGGATCATTGTAGGGTCGCGAGTGAACACTGAAGCTTTCTTT
clone_size: NA; d_call: NA; v_call: TRBV5-4; j_call: TRBJ2-3; cdr3_aa: CASSLGRQGIDTQYF; cdr3_nt: TGTGCCAGCAGCTTGGGCCGGCAGGGGATAGATACGCAGTATTTT